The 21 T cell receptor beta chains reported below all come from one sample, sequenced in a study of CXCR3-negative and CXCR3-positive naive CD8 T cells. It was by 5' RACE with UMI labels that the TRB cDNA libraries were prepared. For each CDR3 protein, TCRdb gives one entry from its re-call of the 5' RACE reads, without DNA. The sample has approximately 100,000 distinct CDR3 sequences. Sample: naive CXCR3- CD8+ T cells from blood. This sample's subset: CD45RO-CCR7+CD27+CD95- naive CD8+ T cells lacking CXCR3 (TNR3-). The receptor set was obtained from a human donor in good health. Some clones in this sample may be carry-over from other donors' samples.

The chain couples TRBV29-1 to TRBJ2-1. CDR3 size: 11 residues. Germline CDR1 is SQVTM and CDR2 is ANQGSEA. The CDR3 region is CSVTVGNEKFF.

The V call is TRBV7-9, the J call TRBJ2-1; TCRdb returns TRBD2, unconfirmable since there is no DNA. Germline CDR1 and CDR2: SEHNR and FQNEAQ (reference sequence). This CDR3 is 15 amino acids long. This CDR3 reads CASSIIAGVSNEQFF.

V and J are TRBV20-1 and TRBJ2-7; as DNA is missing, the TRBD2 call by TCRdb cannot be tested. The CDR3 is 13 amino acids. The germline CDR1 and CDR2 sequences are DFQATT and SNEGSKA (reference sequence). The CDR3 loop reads CSARPRASYEQYF.

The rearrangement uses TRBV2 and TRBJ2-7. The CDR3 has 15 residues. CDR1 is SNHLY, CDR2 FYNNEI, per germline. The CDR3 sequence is CASSEHGFRDDEQYF.

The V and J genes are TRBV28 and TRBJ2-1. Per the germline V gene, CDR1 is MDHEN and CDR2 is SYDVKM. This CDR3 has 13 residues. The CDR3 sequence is CASLDRPSNEQFF.

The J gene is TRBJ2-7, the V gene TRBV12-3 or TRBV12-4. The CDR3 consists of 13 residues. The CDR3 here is CASSLTLIDEQYF.

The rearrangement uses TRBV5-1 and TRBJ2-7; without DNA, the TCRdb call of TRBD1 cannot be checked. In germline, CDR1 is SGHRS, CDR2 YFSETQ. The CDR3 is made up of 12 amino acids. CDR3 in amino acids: CASSPDRYEQYF.

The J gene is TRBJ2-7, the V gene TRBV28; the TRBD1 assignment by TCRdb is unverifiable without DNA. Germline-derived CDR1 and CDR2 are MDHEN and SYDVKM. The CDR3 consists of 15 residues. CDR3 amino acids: CASSLTALDSYEQYF.

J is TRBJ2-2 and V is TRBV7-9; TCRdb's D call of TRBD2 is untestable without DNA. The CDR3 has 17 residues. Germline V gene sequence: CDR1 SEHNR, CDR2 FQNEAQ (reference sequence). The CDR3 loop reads CASSLAFGLAGAGELFF.

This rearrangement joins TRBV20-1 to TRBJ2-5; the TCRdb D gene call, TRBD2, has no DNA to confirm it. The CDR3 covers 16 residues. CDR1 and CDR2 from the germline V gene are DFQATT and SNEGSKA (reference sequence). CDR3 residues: CSAREELAGLRETQYF.

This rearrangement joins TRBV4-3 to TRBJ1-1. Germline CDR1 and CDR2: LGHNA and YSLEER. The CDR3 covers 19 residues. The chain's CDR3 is CASSQDIAQTLNMNTEAFF.

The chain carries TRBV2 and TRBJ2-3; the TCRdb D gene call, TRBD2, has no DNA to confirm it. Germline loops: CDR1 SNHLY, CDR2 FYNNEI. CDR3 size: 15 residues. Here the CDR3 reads CASSEASGIGDTQYF.

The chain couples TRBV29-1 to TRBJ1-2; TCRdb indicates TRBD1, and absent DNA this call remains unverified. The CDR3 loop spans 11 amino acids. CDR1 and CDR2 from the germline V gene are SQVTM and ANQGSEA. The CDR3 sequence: CSEQGPKGYTF.

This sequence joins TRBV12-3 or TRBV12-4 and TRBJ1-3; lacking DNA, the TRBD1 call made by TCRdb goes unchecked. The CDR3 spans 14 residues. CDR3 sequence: CASSLGRVENTIYF.

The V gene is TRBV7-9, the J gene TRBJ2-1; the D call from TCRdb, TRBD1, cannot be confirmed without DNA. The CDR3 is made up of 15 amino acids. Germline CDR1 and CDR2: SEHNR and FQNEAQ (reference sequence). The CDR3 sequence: CASSSTGRYNTEQFF.

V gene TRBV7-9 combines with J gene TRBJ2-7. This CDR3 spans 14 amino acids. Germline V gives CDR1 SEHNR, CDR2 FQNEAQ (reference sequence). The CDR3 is CASSPNVEWDEQYF.

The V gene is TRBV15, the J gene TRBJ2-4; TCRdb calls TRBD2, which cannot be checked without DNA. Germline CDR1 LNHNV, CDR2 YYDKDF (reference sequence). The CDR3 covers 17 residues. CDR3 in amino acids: CATSRDGARIAKNIQYF.

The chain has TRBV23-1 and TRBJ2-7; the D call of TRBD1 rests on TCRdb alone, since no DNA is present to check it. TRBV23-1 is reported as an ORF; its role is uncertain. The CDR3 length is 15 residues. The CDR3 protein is CASSQIHRAECEQNF.

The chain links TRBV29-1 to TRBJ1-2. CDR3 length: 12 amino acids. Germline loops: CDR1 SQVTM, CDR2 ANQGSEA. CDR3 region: CSVEVPNYGYTF.

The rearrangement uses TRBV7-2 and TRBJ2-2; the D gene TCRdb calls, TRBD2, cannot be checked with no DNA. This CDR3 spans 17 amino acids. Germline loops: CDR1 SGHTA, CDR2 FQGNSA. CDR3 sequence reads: CASSLWTSGVNTGELFF.

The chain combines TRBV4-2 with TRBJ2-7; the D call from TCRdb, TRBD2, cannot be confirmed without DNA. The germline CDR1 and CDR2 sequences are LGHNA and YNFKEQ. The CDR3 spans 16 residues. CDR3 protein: CASSHSSGGAIYEQYF.